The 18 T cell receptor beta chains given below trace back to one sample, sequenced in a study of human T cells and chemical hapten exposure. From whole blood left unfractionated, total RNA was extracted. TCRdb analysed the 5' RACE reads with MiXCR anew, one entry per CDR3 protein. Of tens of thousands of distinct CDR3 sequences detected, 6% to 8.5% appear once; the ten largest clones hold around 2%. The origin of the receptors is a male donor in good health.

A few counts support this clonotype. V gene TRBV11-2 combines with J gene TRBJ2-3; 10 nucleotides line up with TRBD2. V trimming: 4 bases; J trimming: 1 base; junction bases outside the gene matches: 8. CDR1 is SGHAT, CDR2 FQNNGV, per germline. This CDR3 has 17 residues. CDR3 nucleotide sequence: TGTGCCAGCAGCTCCCTGACTAGCGGGCGAGGCACAGATACGCAGTATTTT. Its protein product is CASSSLTSGRGTDTQYF. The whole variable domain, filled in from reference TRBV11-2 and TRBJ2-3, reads EAGVAQSPRYKIIEKRQSVAFWCNPISGHATLYWYQQILGQGPKLLIQFQNNGVVDDSQLPKDRFSAERLKGVDSTLKIQPAKLEDSAVYLCASSSLTSGRGTDTQYFGPGTRLTVL.

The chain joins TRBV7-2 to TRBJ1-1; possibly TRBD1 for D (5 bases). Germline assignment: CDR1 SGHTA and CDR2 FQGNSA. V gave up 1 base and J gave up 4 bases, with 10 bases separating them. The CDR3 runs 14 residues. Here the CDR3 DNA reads TGTGCCAGCAGCTTAGTGGGGGAGGGCACTGAAGCTTTCTTT. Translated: CASSLVGEGTEAFF.

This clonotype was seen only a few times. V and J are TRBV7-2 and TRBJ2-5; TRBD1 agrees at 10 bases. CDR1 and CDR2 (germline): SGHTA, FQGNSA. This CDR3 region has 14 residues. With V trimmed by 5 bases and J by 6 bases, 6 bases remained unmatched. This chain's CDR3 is CASSQGGQGKTQYF. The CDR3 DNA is TGTGCCAGCAGCCAGGGGGGACAGGGGAAGACCCAGTACTTC.

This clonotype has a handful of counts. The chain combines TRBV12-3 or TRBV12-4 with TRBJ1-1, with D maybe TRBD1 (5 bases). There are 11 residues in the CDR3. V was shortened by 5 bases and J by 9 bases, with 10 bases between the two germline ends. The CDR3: CASSPQGKAFF. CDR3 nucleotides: TGTGCCAGCAGTCCGCAGGGTAAAGCTTTCTTT.

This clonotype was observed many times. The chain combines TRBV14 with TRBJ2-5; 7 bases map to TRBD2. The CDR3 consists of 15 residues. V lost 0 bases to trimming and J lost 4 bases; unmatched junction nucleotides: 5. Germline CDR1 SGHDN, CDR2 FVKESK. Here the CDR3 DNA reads TGTGCCAGCAGCCAAGACGACTGGGGGGGAGAGACCCAGTACTTC. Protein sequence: CASSQDDWGGETQYF.

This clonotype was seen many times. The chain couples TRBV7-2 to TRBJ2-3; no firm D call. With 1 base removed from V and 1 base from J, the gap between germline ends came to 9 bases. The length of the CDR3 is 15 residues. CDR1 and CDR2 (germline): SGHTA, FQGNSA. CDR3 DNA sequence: TGTGCCAGCAGCTTAGGGCTGGTCCGCACAGATACGCAGTATTTT. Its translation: CASSLGLVRTDTQYF.

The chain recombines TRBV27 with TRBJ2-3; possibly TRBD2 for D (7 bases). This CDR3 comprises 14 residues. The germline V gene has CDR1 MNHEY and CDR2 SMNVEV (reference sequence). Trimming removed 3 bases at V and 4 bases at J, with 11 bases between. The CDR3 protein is CASSFGGPPDTQYF. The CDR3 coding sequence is TGTGCCAGCAGTTTCGGGGGGCCTCCAGATACGCAGTATTTT.

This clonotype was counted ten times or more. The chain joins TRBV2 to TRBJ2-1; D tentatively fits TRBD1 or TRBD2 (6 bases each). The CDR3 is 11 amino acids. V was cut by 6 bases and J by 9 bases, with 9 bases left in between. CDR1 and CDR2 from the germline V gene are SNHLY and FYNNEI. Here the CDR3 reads CASRPGAEQFF. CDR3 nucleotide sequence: TGTGCCAGCAGACCGGGGGCTGAGCAGTTCTTC.

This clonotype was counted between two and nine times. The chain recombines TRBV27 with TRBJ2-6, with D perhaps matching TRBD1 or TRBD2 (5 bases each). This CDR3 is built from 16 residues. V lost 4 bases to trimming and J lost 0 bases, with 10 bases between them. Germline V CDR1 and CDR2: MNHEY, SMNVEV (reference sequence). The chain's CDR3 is CASSSGRTSGANVLTF. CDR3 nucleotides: TGTGCCAGCAGTTCGGGACGAACCTCTGGGGCCAACGTCCTGACTTTC.

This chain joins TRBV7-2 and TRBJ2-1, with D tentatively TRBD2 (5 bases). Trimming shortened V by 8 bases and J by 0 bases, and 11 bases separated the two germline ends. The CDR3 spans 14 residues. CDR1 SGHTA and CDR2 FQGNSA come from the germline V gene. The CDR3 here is CASGAVSSYNEQFF. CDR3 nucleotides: TGTGCCAGCGGAGCGGTGAGCTCCTACAATGAGCAGTTCTTC.

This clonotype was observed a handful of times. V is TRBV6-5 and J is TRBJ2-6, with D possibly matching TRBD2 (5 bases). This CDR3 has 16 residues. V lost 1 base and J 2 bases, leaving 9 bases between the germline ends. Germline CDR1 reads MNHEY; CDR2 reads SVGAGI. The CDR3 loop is CASSYFEGTGANVLTF. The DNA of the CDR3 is TGTGCCAGCAGTTACTTCGAGGGCACTGGGGCCAACGTCCTGACTTTC.

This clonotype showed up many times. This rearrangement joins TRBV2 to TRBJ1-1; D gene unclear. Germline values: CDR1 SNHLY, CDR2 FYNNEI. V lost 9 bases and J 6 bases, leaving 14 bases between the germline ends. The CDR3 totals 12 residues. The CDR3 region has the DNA TGTGCCAGGTCTAGTATGGAGGCTGAAGCTTTCTTT. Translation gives CARSSMEAEAFF.

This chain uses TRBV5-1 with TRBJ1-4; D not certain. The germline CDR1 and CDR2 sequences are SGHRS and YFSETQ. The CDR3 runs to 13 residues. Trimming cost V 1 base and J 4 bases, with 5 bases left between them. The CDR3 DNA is TGCGCCAGCAGCTTGCAGGTTAATGAAAAACTGTTTTTT. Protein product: CASSLQVNEKLFF.

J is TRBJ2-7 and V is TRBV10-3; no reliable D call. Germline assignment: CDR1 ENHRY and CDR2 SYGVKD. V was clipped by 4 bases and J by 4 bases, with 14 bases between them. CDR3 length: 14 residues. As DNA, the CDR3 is TGTGCCATCAGTGGCCTGGAACGGGTGTACGAGCAGTACTTC. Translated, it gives CAISGLERVYEQYF.

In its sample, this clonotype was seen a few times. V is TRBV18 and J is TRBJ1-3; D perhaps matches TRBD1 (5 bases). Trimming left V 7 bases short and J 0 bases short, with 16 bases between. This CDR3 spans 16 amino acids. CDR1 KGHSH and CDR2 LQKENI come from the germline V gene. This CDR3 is CASFVGDRISGNTIYF. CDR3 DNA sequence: TGTGCCAGCTTCGTCGGGGACCGAATCTCTGGAAACACCATATATTTT.

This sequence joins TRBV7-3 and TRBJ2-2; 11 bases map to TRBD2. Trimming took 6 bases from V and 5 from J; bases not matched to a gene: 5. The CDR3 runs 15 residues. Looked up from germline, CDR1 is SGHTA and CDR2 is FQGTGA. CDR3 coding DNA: TGTGCCAGCAGTTCTAGCGGGGGGCGGACCGGGGAGCTGTTTTTT. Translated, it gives CASSSSGGRTGELFF.

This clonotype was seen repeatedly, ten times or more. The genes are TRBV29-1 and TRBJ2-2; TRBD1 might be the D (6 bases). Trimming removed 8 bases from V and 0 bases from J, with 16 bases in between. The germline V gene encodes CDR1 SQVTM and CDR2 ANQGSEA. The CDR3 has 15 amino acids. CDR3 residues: CSFARGTSNTGELFF. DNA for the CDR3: TGCAGCTTCGCGAGGGGGACATCGAACACCGGGGAGCTGTTTTTT.

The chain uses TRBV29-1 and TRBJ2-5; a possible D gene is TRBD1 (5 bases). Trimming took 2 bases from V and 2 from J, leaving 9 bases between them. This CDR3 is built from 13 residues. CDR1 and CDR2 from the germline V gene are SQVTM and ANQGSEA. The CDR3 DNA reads TGCAGCGTTGAATGGGGCCTGCAAGAGACCCAGTACTTC. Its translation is CSVEWGLQETQYF.